This passage covers 14 T cell receptor beta chains from one sample sequenced in a study of cytomegalovirus exposure and HLA in healthy donors. With 60 Vbeta and 13 Jbeta primers, the PCR was carried out. Method: immunoSEQ multiplex PCR; TCRdb's copy keeps in-frame clones and lacks some. The table records 75,000 to 85,000 clones, around three quarters of them present only once. The specimen was PBMCs. Every receptor here comes from a male donor in good health and CMV-seronegative.

V is TRBV5-6 and J is TRBJ1-2; 8 nucleotides match TRBD1. After removal of 0 bases from V and 3 bases from J, the junction contained 4 bases not matched to a gene. The CDR3 runs 15 residues. The germline V gene has CDR1 SGHDT and CDR2 YYEEEE. CDR3 DNA: TGTGCCAGCAGCTTGGACAGGGGGAAGGACTATGGCTACACCTTC. Encoded protein: CASSLDRGKDYGYTF.

V gene TRBV7-3 combines with J gene TRBJ2-3; 9 bases are shared with TRBD2. CDR1 and CDR2 (germline): SGHTA, FQGTGA. The length of the CDR3 is 20 residues. J lost 5 bases, V lost 2 bases, and 20 bases had no gene match. The CDR3 nucleotides read TGTGCCAGCAGCTTATTAGGTCTGGCGGGAGGGCCTGGGATGTTAGATACGCAGTATTTT. The encoded protein is CASSLLGLAGGPGMLDTQYF.

The chain couples TRBV12-5 to TRBJ2-3; D unclear. Trimming took 5 bases from V and 5 from J, leaving 14 bases between them. CDR3 length: 14 amino acids. From germline, CDR1 is LGHNT and CDR2 FRNRAP. The CDR3 reads CASGLRSRGDTQYF. The DNA of the CDR3 is TGTGCTAGTGGTCTCAGAAGCCGAGGAGATACGCAGTATTTT.

This clone was observed a single time. The CDR3 DNA follows: TGTGCCAGCAGTGCCCAATCAGATACGCAGTATTTT. This sequence encodes CASSAQSDTQYF. V is TRBV6-1 and J is TRBJ2-3; D call uncertain. V was clipped by 4 bases and J by 4 bases, with 6 bases between them. The V gene's germline CDR1 is MNHNS and CDR2 SASEGT. The CDR3 length is 12 residues.

This chain joins TRBV4-2 and TRBJ2-3; perhaps TRBD2 as D (5 bases). This CDR3 comprises 14 residues. Between the trimmed V and J ends, which lost 5 bases and 2 bases, there was a span of 11 bases. From germline, CDR1 is LGHNA and CDR2 YNFKEQ. In DNA, the CDR3 is TGTGCCAGCAGCTCCGGGGATAACACAGATACGCAGTATTTT. As protein: CASSSGDNTDTQYF.

The chain carries TRBV27 and TRBJ1-2; the D gene is possibly TRBD1 (6 bases). CDR3 length: 14 residues. Trimming shortened V by 4 bases and J by 0 bases, and 9 bases separated the two germline ends. Germline CDR1 reads MNHEY; CDR2 reads SMNVEV (reference sequence). CDR3 nucleotides: TGTGCCAGCAGTTCACGGACAGCTAACTATGGCTACACCTTC. It specifies CASSSRTANYGYTF.

This rearrangement joins TRBV5-1 to TRBJ2-2; the match to TRBD1 covers 8 bases. CDR1 and CDR2 from the germline V gene are SGHRS and YFSETQ. Losses at the gene ends were 4 bases for V and 5 bases for J; bases not matched to a gene: 7. CDR3 length: 15 amino acids. The CDR3 is CASSPRQGKTGELFF. The CDR3 coding sequence is TGCGCCAGCAGCCCCCGACAGGGGAAGACCGGGGAGCTGTTTTTT.

This clone was detected only once. The V and J genes are TRBV5-1 and TRBJ2-1; 7 bases match TRBD1. The germline V gene encodes CDR1 SGHRS and CDR2 YFSETQ. The ends lost 3 bases at V and 7 bases at J; junction bases unmatched: 13. This CDR3 comprises 16 residues. This chain's CDR3 is CASSWTDRELYNEQFF. Here the CDR3 DNA reads TGCGCCAGCAGCTGGACCGACAGGGAGCTCTATAATGAGCAGTTCTTC.

This clone showed up just once. CDR3 in DNA: TGTGCCAGCAGCGTCGGAGATACGCAGTATTTT. Translation: CASSVGDTQYF. The genes are TRBV6-5 and TRBJ2-3; D is ambiguous. There are 11 residues in the CDR3. CDR1 is MNHEY and CDR2 is SVGAGI in the germline V gene. V was shortened by 6 bases and J by 5 bases, with 6 bases between the two germline ends.

V gene TRBV29-1 combines with J gene TRBJ2-7; perhaps TRBD2 as D (6 bases). Trimming took off 5 bases at V and 9 bases at J, with 20 bases between the two ends. There are 13 residues in the CDR3. Looked up from germline, CDR1 is SQVTM and CDR2 is ANQGSEA. CDR3 protein: CSVTQGGATGQYF. DNA of the CDR3: TGCAGCGTTACGCAGGGAGGAGCGACGGGGCAGTACTTC.

This chain connects TRBV7-9 to TRBJ2-3; tentative D call: TRBD1 (5 bases). CDR1 SEHNR and CDR2 FQNEAQ come from the germline V gene (reference sequence). V lost 9 bases to trimming and J lost 3 bases, with 16 bases between them. This CDR3 region has 14 residues. This CDR3 is CASQGGSGTDTQYF. CDR3 bases: TGTGCCAGTCAGGGTGGGTCAGGGACAGATACGCAGTATTTT.

J is TRBJ2-7 and V is TRBV6-5; unclear D gene. CDR3 length: 14 residues. V lost 0 bases to trimming and J lost 6 bases, with 12 bases between them. In germline, CDR1 is MNHEY, CDR2 SVGAGI. The CDR3 loop is CASSYSRRRSEQYF. The CDR3 nucleotides read TGTGCCAGCAGTTACTCGCGAAGGCGGTCCGAGCAGTACTTC.

This clone was observed once. J is TRBJ2-2 and V is TRBV6-1, with 10 bases fitting TRBD2. The ends lost 5 bases at V and 7 bases at J; junction bases unmatched: 7. This CDR3 is 15 amino acids long. In germline, CDR1 is MNHNS, CDR2 SASEGT. CDR3 loop: CASSSGGARIGELFF. DNA of the CDR3: TGTGCCAGCAGTAGCGGGGGGGCCCGGATCGGGGAGCTGTTTTTT.

The V call is TRBV4-2, the J call TRBJ2-3, with 10 bases fitting TRBD2. The CDR3 runs 16 residues. V trimming: 0 bases; J trimming: 6 bases; junction bases outside the gene matches: 6. Per the germline V gene, CDR1 is LGHNA and CDR2 is YNFKEQ. The chain's CDR3 is CASSQETSGLVDTQYF. In DNA, the CDR3 is TGTGCCAGCAGCCAAGAGACTAGCGGGTTGGTGGATACGCAGTATTTT.